The 9 T cell receptor beta chains in this list originate from one sample, sequenced in a study of PD-L1 blockade in urothelial cancer. Time point in this sample: pretreatment peripheral blood. TCRdb's table, derived via immunoSEQ multiplex PCR, lists solely in-frame clones and lacks some. The profile shows about 95,000 clones, roughly 91% of them singletons. The source was PBMCs, collected around atezolizumab (anti-PD-L1) treatment. The receptors shown here come from a man in his sixties with urothelial cancer.

The chain employs TRBV5-1 and TRBJ2-3, with D uncertain. The CDR3 is 19 amino acids. V lost 0 bases and J lost 6, with 26 bases in between. Germline V gene sequence: CDR1 SGHRS, CDR2 YFSETQ. The CDR3 nucleotides are TGCGCCAGCAGCTTGGAAAGCTCAGCTGGTCCGGGTTCAAGGGATACGCAGTATTTT. Amino acids: CASSLESSAGPGSRDTQYF.

The sample holds many counts of this clone. The V call is TRBV25-1, the J call TRBJ2-5; TRBD1 aligns across 7 bases. In germline, CDR1 is MGHDK, CDR2 SYGVNS. The CDR3 covers 15 residues. V shed 3 bases and J 4 bases; nucleotides not matched to a gene: 8. The CDR3 here is CASSDMTGNLETQYF. Here the CDR3 DNA reads TGTGCCAGCAGTGATATGACAGGGAATTTAGAGACCCAGTACTTC.

V gene TRBV29-1 combines with J gene TRBJ1-5; D call uncertain. The ends were cut back, 4 bases at V and 0 bases at J, with 4 bases in the middle. CDR1 and CDR2 from the germline V gene are SQVTM and ANQGSEA. The CDR3 consists of 12 residues. DNA for the CDR3: TGCAGCGTTGCTAATAGCAATCAGCCCCAGCATTTT. Its protein is CSVANSNQPQHF. Complete variable domain (other parts from reference TRBV29-1 and TRBJ1-5): SAVISQKPSRDICQRGTSLTIQCQVDSQVTMMFWYRQQPGQSLTLIATANQGSEATYESGFVIDKFPISRPNLTFSTLTVSNMSPEDSSIYLCSVANSNQPQHFGDGTRLSIL.

The chain carries TRBV25-1 and TRBJ2-6; no definite D call. The CDR3 has 14 residues. Trimming left V 4 bases short and J 0 bases short, with 4 bases between. In germline, CDR1 is MGHDK, CDR2 SYGVNS. CDR3 sequence reads: CASSGGSGANVLTF. CDR3 in DNA: TGTGCCAGCAGTGGAGGCTCTGGGGCCAACGTCCTGACTTTC.

V usage is TRBV19 and J usage is TRBJ2-5; 11 nucleotides match TRBD1. Germline lookup yields CDR1 LNHDA and CDR2 SQIVND (reference sequence). CDR3 length: 16 residues. J lost 5 bases, V lost 5 bases, and 10 bases had no gene match. The CDR3 DNA reads TGTGCCAGTAGTCCAAGGACAGGGGGCAAAGGGGAGACCCAGTACTTC. The encoded protein is CASSPRTGGKGETQYF.

This clone has only a few counts. This chain joins TRBV18 and TRBJ1-6; 9 bases fit TRBD1. V was clipped by 3 bases and J by 7 bases; unmatched bases: 4. The germline CDR1 and CDR2 sequences are KGHSH and LQKENI. This CDR3 is 15 amino acids long. CDR3 sequence: CASSPGTGLNSPLHF. The CDR3 coding sequence is TGTGCCAGCTCACCGGGGACAGGGTTGAATTCACCCCTCCACTTT.

The V and J genes are TRBV7-9 and TRBJ2-3, with 8 nucleotides matching TRBD1. Germline loops: CDR1 SEHNR, CDR2 FQNEAQ (reference sequence). V lost 0 bases and J lost 2; bases outside the gene matches: 7. This CDR3 is 17 amino acids long. The CDR3: CASSLAHDRGATDTQYF. Here the CDR3 DNA reads TGTGCCAGCAGCTTAGCCCACGACAGGGGCGCCACAGATACGCAGTATTTT.

The V call is TRBV7-9, the J call TRBJ2-7; the D gene is possibly TRBD2 (6 bases). Germline values: CDR1 SEHNR, CDR2 FQNEAQ (reference sequence). The ends were cut back, 5 bases at V and 3 bases at J, with 14 bases in the middle. The CDR3 length is 14 residues. The CDR3 DNA reads TGTGCCAGCAGCGCCTCCCGGGGGTACTACGAGCAGTACTTC. Translated: CASSASRGYYEQYF.

The chain uses TRBV27 and TRBJ2-7; D might be TRBD2 (7 bases). Germline CDR1 reads MNHEY; CDR2 reads SMNVEV (reference sequence). This CDR3 comprises 11 residues. The V gene lost 5 bases and the J gene lost 6 bases, with 8 bases spanning the gap. CDR3 sequence: CASSGGAEQYF. CDR3 sequence (DNA): TGTGCCAGCAGTGGGGGGGCCGAGCAGTACTTC.